The T cell receptor (beta chain) under discussion was sequenced for a study of CD8+ T cells in alopecia areata. Points from the study as a whole: Scalp samples also yield sequences of resident alphabeta T cells from normal skin. Higher clonality than in normal scalp was seen in lesional scalp, especially alopecia totalis/universalis. Patients shared TCRs less clearly than mice did, possibly owing to HLA.

Worth noting for this clone: Its antigen is currently unknown.

Extracted from the samples, RNA was reverse transcribed into cDNA to serve as the sequencing template. This table comes from immunoSEQ multiplex PCR, and its TCRdb copy is limited to in-frame clones, with some not included. The table lists about 140,000 clones, 55% of them singletons, with around 4.8% in the top ten. PBMCs were stained for CD3, CD4 and CD8, and CD4+ and CD8+ T cells were sorted. The sequenced material came from CD4+ T cells sorted from blood. The receptor's source is a human donor in good health.

CDR3 residues: CSVGGRDPTEAFF. The CDR3 nucleotides are TGCAGCGTTGGAGGCAGGGACCCAACTGAAGCTTTCTTT. V and J are TRBV29-1 and TRBJ1-1, with a tentative D call TRBD1 (5 bases). V lost 4 bases, J lost 5 bases, and 14 bases lay in between. The CDR3 has 13 residues. CDR1 and CDR2 (germline): SQVTM, ANQGSEA.